Below, 9 T cell receptor beta chains from the same sample are listed, as sequenced in a study of blood T cell repertoires in COVID-19 (dated by TCRdb to the early 2020s). The library relied on the immunoSEQ multiplex PCR assay. In TCRdb, the immuneACCESS table is reduced to in-frame sequences with V and J assigned. These tables do not hold every clone; where another copy was compared, an unresolved V gene accounts for under half, and the others remain unexplained. The sample table contains over 350,000 clones; only one count was recorded for 88% of them. The top ten clonotypes cover around 1.2% of the sample. The sample taken for sequencing was PBMCs or T cells enriched from blood (not recorded which). These receptors were obtained from a woman aged 18-29 years who had recovered from COVID-19.

The chain employs TRBV21-1 and TRBJ1-4; the D call TRBD1 from the table was never checked on the DNA. TRBV21-1 is classified as a pseudogene. The CDR3 runs 15 residues. This chain's CDR3 is CASSKVGVANEKLFF. The DNA of the CDR3 is TGTGCCAGCAGCAAAGTAGGGGTGGCTAATGAAAAACTGTTTTTT.

The rearrangement links TRBV27 to TRBJ1-2, with 9 bases fitting TRBD1. Germline-derived CDR1 and CDR2 are MNHEY and SMNVEV (reference sequence). CDR3 length: 16 amino acids. The junction had 11 bases not matched to a gene; V was cut back by 5 bases and J by 4 bases. The CDR3 sequence is CASSQATGGSVYGYTF. The CDR3 nucleotides are TGTGCCAGCAGTCAAGCTACAGGGGGCTCCGTCTATGGCTACACCTTC.

This clone occurred once. This chain links TRBV24-1 with TRBJ1-6; D not resolved. Trimming removed 4 bases at V and 6 bases at J, with 30 bases between. The CDR3 loop spans 21 amino acids. Germline lookup yields CDR1 KGHDR and CDR2 SFDVKD. The CDR3 region is CATSDSLRAGYQANSNSPLHF. CDR3 sequence (DNA): TGTGCCACCAGTGACTCTTTGAGGGCAGGTTACCAAGCAAACTCTAATTCACCCCTCCACTTT.

The V call is TRBV24-1, the J call TRBJ2-5; 8 bases match TRBD1. Germline CDR1 and CDR2: KGHDR and SFDVKD. Trimming removed 6 bases from V and 4 bases from J; junction bases left unmatched: 3. The CDR3 contains 13 residues. The CDR3 sequence is CATSYRGRETQYF. The CDR3 DNA reads TGTGCCACCAGTTACAGGGGGAGAGAGACCCAGTACTTC.

V usage is TRBV28 and J usage is TRBJ2-7, with 9 bases identical to TRBD1. Germline V gene sequence: CDR1 MDHEN, CDR2 SYDVKM. With 4 bases clipped from V and 6 bases from J, the junction kept 10 bases outside the gene matches. The CDR3 is 15 residues long. This CDR3 reads CASSYRPGQGSEQYF. CDR3 nucleotides: TGTGCCAGCAGTTACAGGCCGGGACAGGGTAGCGAGCAGTACTTC.

The chain uses TRBV7-3 and TRBJ2-1; 8 positions agree with TRBD1. V gave up 2 bases and J gave up 9 bases; unmatched junction bases: 6. In germline, CDR1 is SGHTA, CDR2 FQGTGA. This CDR3 spans 14 amino acids. This CDR3 is CASSLGHQGAEQFF. CDR3 sequence (DNA): TGTGCCAGCAGCTTAGGGCATCAGGGGGCTGAGCAGTTCTTC. Full variable domain (remainder filled in from reference TRBV7-3 and TRBJ2-1): GAGVSQTPSNKVTEKGKYVELRCDPISGHTALYWYRQSLGQGPEFLIYFQGTGAADDSGLPNDRFFAVRPEGSVSTLKIQRTERGDSAVYLCASSLGHQGAEQFFGPGTRLTVL.

In this sample, this clone turned up once. V gene TRBV5-1 combines with J gene TRBJ2-5; 8 bases line up with TRBD1. The CDR3 covers 17 residues. CDR1 and CDR2 (germline): SGHRS, YFSETQ. With 2 bases clipped from V and 2 bases from J, the junction kept 11 bases outside the gene matches. Here the CDR3 DNA reads TGCGCCAGCAGCTTTGCAGGGGGCGAGGGACGTCAAGAGACCCAGTACTTC. Its protein product is CASSFAGGEGRQETQYF.

The V gene is TRBV6-6, the J gene TRBJ2-5; tentatively, D is TRBD2 (6 bases). Trimming left V 2 bases short and J 1 base short, with 11 bases between. This CDR3 region has 15 residues. CDR1 MNHNY and CDR2 SVGAGI come from the germline V gene (reference sequence). The chain's CDR3 is CASSYGRGLQETQYF. CDR3 nucleotides: TGTGCCAGCAGTTACGGGCGGGGCCTCCAAGAGACCCAGTACTTC.

The chain employs TRBV2 and TRBJ2-7; no clear D. CDR1 and CDR2 from the germline V gene are SNHLY and FYNNEI. Trimming shortened V by 1 base and J by 2 bases, and 6 bases separated the two germline ends. This CDR3 comprises 13 residues. Here the CDR3 reads CASSEGRAYEQYF. CDR3 nucleotide sequence: TGTGCCAGCAGTGAAGGGAGAGCCTACGAGCAGTACTTC. The full variable domain, completed using reference TRBV2 and TRBJ2-7, is EPEVTQTPSHQVTQMGQEVILRCVPISNHLYFYWYRQILGQKVEFLVSFYNNEISEKSEIFDDQFSVERPDGSNFTLKIRSTKLEDSAMYFCASSEGRAYEQYFGPGTRLTVT.